Below, 18 T cell receptor beta chains from the same sample are listed, as sequenced in a study of neurological immune-mediated disorders (dated by TCRdb to about 2019). Library generation was performed with 5' RACE. The instrument was an Illumina HiSeq 2500. In-frame beta chains were kept once TCRdb had trimmed the public reads at Q25 with fastp and called clones with MiXCR. Entries that share a CDR3 protein sequence are merged under the most common genes and DNA. This sample holds about 46,000 distinct CDR3 sequences; 3.5% to 5.5% were observed only once. The ten most abundant clones make up 5.7% of the sample. The source material was PBMCs. Receptors were obtained from a woman aged 55-70 years with multiple sclerosis.

The CDR3 is CASSPQGYEQYV. The DNA for the CDR3 is TGTGCCAGCAGTCCACAGGGCTACGAGCAGTACGTC. The rearrangement joins TRBV6-2 or TRBV6-3 to TRBJ2-7; tentatively, D is TRBD1 (6 bases). The germline gives CDR1 MNHEY, CDR2 SVGEGT. V gave up 5 bases and J gave up 3 bases, with 8 bases separating them. The CDR3 runs to 12 residues.

The sample holds many counts of this clonotype. The chain links TRBV28 to TRBJ1-5; a possible D gene is TRBD1 (5 bases). V was shortened by 10 bases and J by 0 bases, with 7 bases between the two germline ends. The CDR3 consists of 12 residues. Looked up from germline, CDR1 is MDHEN and CDR2 is SYDVKM. The CDR3 DNA reads as TGTGCCACGGGGGGTAGCAATCAGCCCCAGCATTTT. Translation gives CATGGSNQPQHF.

This clonotype was found many times. This chain joins TRBV12-3 or TRBV12-4 and TRBJ2-7; 7 bases are shared with TRBD2. The CDR3 is 15 amino acids. V lost 7 bases to trimming and J lost 4 bases; unmatched junction nucleotides: 13. Here the CDR3 reads CASNVRDYRPYEQYV. As DNA, the CDR3 is TGTGCCAGCAATGTCCGGGACTATCGGCCGTACGAGCAGTACGTC.

There are many counts of this clonotype. The chain links TRBV28 to TRBJ1-2; D uncertain. CDR3 length equals 13 residues. Germline assignment: CDR1 MDHEN and CDR2 SYDVKM. Trimming cost V 6 bases and J 4 bases, with 12 bases left between them. The DNA of the CDR3 is TGTGCCAGCAGCCTCGCACAGTTCTATGGCTACACCTTC. This gives the protein CASSLAQFYGYTF.

This clonotype was seen a few times. The chain links TRBV7-2 to TRBJ2-1; TRBD1 aligns across 9 bases. Losses at the gene ends were 1 base for V and 8 bases for J; bases not matched to a gene: 9. Germline V gene data show CDR1 as SGHTA and CDR2 as FQGNSA. The CDR3 has 16 amino acids. The CDR3 DNA is TGTGCCAGCAGCTTAGATAGGGGACAGGGACTCGATGAGCAGTTCTTC. Translation: CASSLDRGQGLDEQFF.

About this clonotype: Compared with germline, one end of the junction differs, possibly owing to a read error. The gene calls are TRBV19 and TRBJ1-5, with TRBD1 matching 8 bases. CDR1 and CDR2 from the germline V gene are LNHDA and SQIVND (reference sequence). The CDR3 length is 14 residues. The CDR3, as DNA: TGTGCCAGTAGTTGGGGACAGGCAAATCAGCCCCAGAATTTT. This codes for CASSWGQANQPQNF.

This clonotype was recorded a few times. The V and J genes are TRBV20-1 and TRBJ2-7; 9 positions match TRBD1. Germline CDR1 reads DFQATT; CDR2 reads SNEGSKA (reference sequence). J lost 5 bases, V lost 3 bases, and 8 bases had no gene match. CDR3 length equals 14 residues. The CDR3 reads CSASRGDRVNEQYV. The CDR3 bases are TGCAGTGCTAGTAGGGGGGACAGGGTAAACGAGCAGTACGTC.

This clonotype was detected many times. The V call is TRBV29-1, the J call TRBJ2-2; D gene uncertain. CDR1 is SQVTM and CDR2 is ANQGSEA in the germline V gene. The CDR3 extends over 13 amino acids. Between the trimmed V and J ends, which lost 4 bases and 7 bases, there was a span of 13 bases. Here the CDR3 reads CSVVLGGDGELFF. The CDR3 DNA follows: TGCAGCGTTGTGTTGGGCGGTGACGGGGAGCTGTTTTTT.

This clonotype was detected only a few times. This sequence joins TRBV20-1 and TRBJ2-3; either TRBD1 or TRBD2 may fit D (6 bases each). Germline lookup yields CDR1 DFQATT and CDR2 SNEGSKA (reference sequence). This CDR3 has 14 amino acids. DNA for the CDR3: TGCAGGGCTCGAAGGGGGGCGGACACAGATACGCAGTATTTT. Translated, it gives CRARRGADTDTQYF.

This clonotype was detected ten times or more. The chain combines TRBV20-1 with TRBJ2-5; 11 positions agree with TRBD2. Trimming at V came to 2 bases and at J to 2 bases, leaving 4 bases not matched to a gene. Germline V gives CDR1 DFQATT, CDR2 SNEGSKA (reference sequence). The CDR3 covers 15 residues. This chain's CDR3 is CSARPSGGWQETQYF. In nucleotides, the CDR3 is TGCAGTGCTAGACCTAGCGGGGGGTGGCAAGAGACCCAGTACTTC.

This clonotype came up many times. The chain joins TRBV10-3 to TRBJ2-2; D possibly corresponds to TRBD1 (5 bases). V was cut by 6 bases and J by 6 bases, with 14 bases left in between. In germline, CDR1 is ENHRY, CDR2 SYGVKD. CDR3 length equals 14 residues. CDR3 nucleotides: TGTGCCATCAGATGGCAGGGTGACCCCGGGGAGCTGTTTTTT. This translates into CAIRWQGDPGELFF.

V gene TRBV29-1 combines with J gene TRBJ1-1, with a possible D match to TRBD1 (5 bases). V was clipped by 3 bases and J by 4 bases, with 9 bases between them. Germline values: CDR1 SQVTM, CDR2 ANQGSEA. The CDR3 totals 12 residues. In DNA, the CDR3 is TGCAGCGTTGACAGGGTGAGCACTGAAGCTTTCTTT. This translates into CSVDRVSTEAFF.

This clonotype showed up many times. This sequence joins TRBV5-1 and TRBJ2-2, with D possibly called TRBD1 or TRBD2 (5 bases each). The germline gives CDR1 SGHRS, CDR2 YFSETQ. This CDR3 has 14 residues. With 1 base removed from V and 7 bases from J, the gap between germline ends came to 11 bases. In DNA form, the CDR3 reads TGCGCCAGCAGCTTGACGGGACGGAACGGGGAGCTGTTTTTT. Its translation is CASSLTGRNGELFF.

For this clonotype: Just one base apart from a much larger clone, this may be a read error. The chain joins TRBV10-1 to TRBJ1-1; D is unclear. CDR3 size: 15 residues. Trimming removed 0 bases at V and 1 base at J, with 9 bases between. Looked up from germline, CDR1 is WNHNN and CDR2 is SYGVQD (reference sequence). For the CDR3, the DNA is TGCGCCAGCAGTGAGTCCGAGGGAAAGAACACTGAAGCTTTCTTT. Translated, it gives CASSESEGKNTEAFF.

This clonotype was counted only a few times. This chain links TRBV5-5 with TRBJ2-5, with 7 nucleotides matching TRBD1. The CDR3 contains 18 residues. Losses at the gene ends were 0 bases for V and 3 bases for J; bases not matched to a gene: 14. Germline CDR1 reads SGHKS; CDR2 reads YYEKEE (reference sequence). The CDR3 nucleotides are TGTGCCAGCAGCTTGGGGCTTCACCGAGACAGGGACGAAGAGACCCAGTACTTC. This codes for CASSLGLHRDRDEETQYF.

The chain employs TRBV20-1 and TRBJ2-3; 11 bases map to TRBD2. The V segment lost 1 base and the J segment 4 bases; nucleotides outside the gene matches: 4. Per the germline V gene, CDR1 is DFQATT and CDR2 is SNEGSKA (reference sequence). The length of the CDR3 is 15 residues. In nucleotides, the CDR3 is TGCAGTGCTAGAGGGATAGCGGGAGGGCCAGATACGCAGTATTTT. Its translation: CSARGIAGGPDTQYF.

At least ten counts were recorded for this clonotype. The gene calls are TRBV20-1 and TRBJ2-2; 7 bases match TRBD2. Germline trimming cut 1 base from V and 0 bases from J; bases unmatched to any gene: 5. Germline-derived CDR1 and CDR2 are DFQATT and SNEGSKA (reference sequence). The length of the CDR3 is 16 residues. CDR3 coding DNA: TGCAGTGCTAGAGCTCCGGGACTACCGAACACCGGGGAGCTGTTTTTT. Amino acids: CSARAPGLPNTGELFF.

In its sample, this clonotype was seen many times. The rearrangement links TRBV5-1 to TRBJ1-2, with no clear D. Trimming left V 0 bases short and J 1 base short, with 7 bases between. The CDR3 is 14 residues long. Germline CDR1 is SGHRS and CDR2 is YFSETQ. The DNA of the CDR3 is TGCGCCAGCAGCTTGGGGGGAGATAACTATGGCTACACCTTC. Its translation is CASSLGGDNYGYTF.